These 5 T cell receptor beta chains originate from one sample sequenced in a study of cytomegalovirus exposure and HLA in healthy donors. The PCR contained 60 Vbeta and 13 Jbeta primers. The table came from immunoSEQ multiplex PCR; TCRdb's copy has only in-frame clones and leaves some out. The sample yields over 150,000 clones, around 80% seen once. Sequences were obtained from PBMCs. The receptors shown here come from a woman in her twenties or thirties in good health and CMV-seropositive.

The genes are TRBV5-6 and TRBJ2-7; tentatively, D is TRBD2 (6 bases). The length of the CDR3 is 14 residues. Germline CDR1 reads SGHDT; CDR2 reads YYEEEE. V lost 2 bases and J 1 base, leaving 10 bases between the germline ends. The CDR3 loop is CASSFRTMSYEQYF. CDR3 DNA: TGTGCCAGCAGCTTCCGGACTATGTCCTACGAGCAGTACTTC.

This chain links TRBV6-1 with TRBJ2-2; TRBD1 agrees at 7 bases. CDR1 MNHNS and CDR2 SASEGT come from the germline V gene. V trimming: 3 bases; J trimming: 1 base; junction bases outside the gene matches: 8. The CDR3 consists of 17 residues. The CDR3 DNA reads TGTGCCAGCAGTGAGGTCACAGGGGTATGGAACACCGGGGAGCTGTTTTTT. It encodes CASSEVTGVWNTGELFF.

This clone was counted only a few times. The CDR3 DNA reads TGTGCCAGCAGCCAAGTCGGTTATGAGCAGTTCTTC. It encodes CASSQVGYEQFF. The rearrangement links TRBV14 to TRBJ2-1; D uncertain. Deletions cut 1 base from V and 8 bases from J, with 6 bases between. The CDR3 extends over 12 amino acids. CDR1 is SGHDN, CDR2 FVKESK, per germline.

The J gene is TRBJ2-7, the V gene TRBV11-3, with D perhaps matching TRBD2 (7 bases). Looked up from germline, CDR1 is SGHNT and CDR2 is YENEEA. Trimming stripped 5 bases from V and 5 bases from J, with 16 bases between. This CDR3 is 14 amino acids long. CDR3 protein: CASSPWGGLDEQYF. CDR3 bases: TGTGCCAGCAGCCCCTGGGGGGGGCTGGACGAGCAGTACTTC.

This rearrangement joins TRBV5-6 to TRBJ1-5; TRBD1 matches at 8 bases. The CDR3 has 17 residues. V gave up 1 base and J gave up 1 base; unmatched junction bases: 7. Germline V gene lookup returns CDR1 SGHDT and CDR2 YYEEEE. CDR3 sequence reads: CASSLMTGDLSNQPQHF. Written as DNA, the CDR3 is TGTGCCAGCAGCTTGATGACAGGGGACTTAAGCAATCAGCCCCAGCATTTT. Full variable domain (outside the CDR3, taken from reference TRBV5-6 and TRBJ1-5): DAGVTQSPTHLIKTRGQQVTLRCSPKSGHDTVSWYQQALGQGPQFIFQYYEEEERQRGNFPDRFSGHQFPNYSSELNVNALLLGDSALYLCASSLMTGDLSNQPQHFGDGTRLSIL.